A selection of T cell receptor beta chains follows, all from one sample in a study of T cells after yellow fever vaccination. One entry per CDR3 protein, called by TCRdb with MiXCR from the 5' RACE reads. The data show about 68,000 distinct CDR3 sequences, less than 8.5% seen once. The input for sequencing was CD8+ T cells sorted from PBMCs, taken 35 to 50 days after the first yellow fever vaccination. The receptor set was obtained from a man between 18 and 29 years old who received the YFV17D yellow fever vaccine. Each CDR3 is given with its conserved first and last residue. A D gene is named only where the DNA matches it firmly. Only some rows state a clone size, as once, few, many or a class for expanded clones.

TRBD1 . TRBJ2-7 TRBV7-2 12 CASSRTGLEQYF TGTGCCAGCAGCCGGACAGGGCTCGAGCAGTACTTC
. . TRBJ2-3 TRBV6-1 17 CASTVSELAGMADTQYF TGTGCCAGCACTGTATCGGAACTAGCCGGGATGGCAGATACGCAGTATTTT
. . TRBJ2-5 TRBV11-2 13 CASSLRVGETQYF TGTGCCAGCAGCTTAAGGGTTGGGGAGACCCAGTACTTC
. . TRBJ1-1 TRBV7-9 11 CASRLRDEAFF TGTGCCAGCAGGTTACGGGATGAAGCTTTCTTT
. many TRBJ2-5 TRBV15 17 CATSRGRDRKAGETQYF TGTGCCACCAGCAGAGGCAGGGACAGAAAAGCGGGAGAGACCCAGTACTTC
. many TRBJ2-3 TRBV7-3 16 CASSLIGEHSTDTQYF TGTGCCAGCAGCTTAATCGGGGAGCATAGCACAGATACGCAGTATTTT
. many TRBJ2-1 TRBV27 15 CASSFGGSSYNEQFF TGTGCCAGCAGTTTTGGGGGAAGCTCCTACAATGAGCAGTTCTTC
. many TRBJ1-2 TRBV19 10 CASKGGGYTF TGTGCCAGTAAGGGAGGTGGCTACACCTTC
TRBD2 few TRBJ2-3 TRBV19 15 CASTPLAGSTDTQYF TGTGCCAGTACCCCCCTAGCGGGTAGCACAGATACGCAGTATTTT
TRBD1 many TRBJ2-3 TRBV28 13 CATLTGGPDTQYF TGTGCCACCCTGACAGGGGGCCCAGATACGCAGTATTTT
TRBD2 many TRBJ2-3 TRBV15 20 CATSILPGLAGGPSTDTQYF TGTGCCACCAGCATTCTCCCCGGACTAGCGGGGGGGCCTAGCACAGATACGCAGTATTTT
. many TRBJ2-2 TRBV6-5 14 CASRHQGNTGELFF TGTGCCAGCAGACATCAGGGGAACACCGGGGAGCTGTTTTTT
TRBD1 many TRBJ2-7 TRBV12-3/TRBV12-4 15 CASSWTGGLGYEQYF TGTGCCAGCAGTTGGACAGGGGGACTCGGGTACGAGCAGTACTTC
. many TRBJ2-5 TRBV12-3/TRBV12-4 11 CASSFTGTQYF TGTGCCAGCAGTTTCACGGGGACCCAGTACTTC
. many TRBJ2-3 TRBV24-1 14 CATSDLVDPDTQYF TGTGCCACCAGTGATTTGGTGGACCCAGATACGCAGTATTTT
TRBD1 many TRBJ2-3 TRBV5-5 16 CASRRQGSERGDTQYF TGTGCCAGCAGACGACAGGGTTCGGAGCGTGGAGATACGCAGTATTTT